These 13 T cell receptor beta chains were sequenced from one sample in a study of shared clonotypes between healthy human individuals. The table came from immunoSEQ multiplex PCR; TCRdb's copy has only in-frame clones and leaves some out. The table has about 1.4 million clones, roughly 95% seen once. The sequenced material came from naive CD4+ T cells sorted from blood. Subset reported: CD45RA+ positively selected. These receptors were obtained from a man between 25 and 39 years old in good health.

The chain has TRBV7-2 and TRBJ2-7; tentatively, D is TRBD1 (5 bases). The germline CDR1 and CDR2 sequences are SGHTA and FQGNSA. V dropped 2 bases and J dropped 2 bases, with 13 bases sitting between them. The CDR3 spans 15 residues. The CDR3 sequence is CASSLSRTITYEQYF. The CDR3 DNA reads as TGTGCCAGCAGCTTATCAAGGACAATTACCTACGAGCAGTACTTC.

The V and J genes are TRBV7-6 and TRBJ2-1, with 13 bases aligning to TRBD2. Germline V gives CDR1 SGHVS, CDR2 FNYEAQ. V trimming: 1 base; J trimming: 7 bases; junction bases outside the gene matches: 7. The CDR3 runs 17 residues. CDR3 protein: CASSLGLTSGGYNEQFF. CDR3 coding DNA: TGTGCCAGCAGCTTAGGCCTGACTAGCGGGGGGTATAATGAGCAGTTCTTC.

This chain uses TRBV15 with TRBJ2-4; perhaps D is TRBD1 or TRBD2 (5 bases each). The V gene lost 0 bases and the J gene lost 3 bases, with 18 bases spanning the gap. The CDR3 contains 18 residues. Germline V gene lookup returns CDR1 LNHNV and CDR2 YYDKDF (reference sequence). The CDR3 coding sequence is TGTGCCACCAGCAGAGATCAAACCGGGGCGCTAGGCAAAAACATTCAGTACTTC. As protein: CATSRDQTGALGKNIQYF.

The J gene is TRBJ2-2, the V gene TRBV7-2; D may be TRBD1 (6 bases). Germline V lookup: CDR1 SGHTA, CDR2 FQGNSA. The length of the CDR3 is 18 residues. V was pared by 7 bases and J by 3 bases, with 24 bases between. CDR3: CASTPTPSWGPYTGELFF. The CDR3 coding sequence is TGTGCCAGCACCCCTACCCCTAGCTGGGGGCCGTACACCGGGGAGCTGTTTTTT.

In regard to this clone: Other DNA sequences in this sample translate to the same CDR3. This chain links TRBV7-9 with TRBJ2-3; TRBD1 matches at 7 bases. CDR1 and CDR2 (germline): SEHNR, FQNEAQ (reference sequence). V shed 1 base and J 0 bases; nucleotides not matched to a gene: 1. This CDR3 is built from 15 residues. CDR3 bases: TGTGCCAGCAGCTTAGGGGACAGAAGCACAGATACGCAGTATTTT. Translation gives CASSLGDRSTDTQYF.

This clone was picked up one time. The rearrangement links TRBV11-2 to TRBJ2-7; D remains unclear. The germline V and J ends were trimmed by 4 bases and 5 bases, with 9 bases remaining between them. The CDR3 is 12 amino acids. Germline V gives CDR1 SGHAT, CDR2 FQNNGV. The CDR3 loop reads CASSSGSHEQYF. CDR3 nucleotides: TGTGCCAGCAGCTCGGGTAGCCACGAGCAGTACTTC.

The chain links TRBV6-5 to TRBJ1-5; D perhaps matches TRBD1 (6 bases). CDR1 MNHEY and CDR2 SVGAGI come from the germline V gene. V gave up 6 bases and J gave up 3 bases, with 12 bases separating them. The CDR3 is 14 amino acids. The DNA of the CDR3 is TGTGCCAGCAGGGATAACAGGGACAATCAGCCCCAGCATTTT. This translates into CASRDNRDNQPQHF.

The gene calls are TRBV28 and TRBJ2-1; D may be TRBD2 (5 bases). Looked up from germline, CDR1 is MDHEN and CDR2 is SYDVKM. Trimming took off 6 bases at V and 0 bases at J, with 12 bases between the two ends. There are 15 residues in the CDR3. The CDR3 bases are TGTGCCAGCAGCAGTAGCGCCAGCTCCTACAATGAGCAGTTCTTC. This sequence encodes CASSSSASSYNEQFF.

For the CDR3, the DNA is TGTGCCAGCATCCAGGGAATTAATGAGCAGTTCTTC. Its protein product is CASIQGINEQFF. The chain links TRBV28 to TRBJ2-1; tentative D call: TRBD1 (5 bases). The germline gives CDR1 MDHEN, CDR2 SYDVKM. This CDR3 is built from 12 residues. V gave up 7 bases and J gave up 7 bases, with 11 bases separating them.

This chain links TRBV14 with TRBJ1-2; TRBD1 might be the D (6 bases). Deletions cut 1 base from V and 7 bases from J, with 19 bases between. The V gene's germline CDR1 is SGHDN and CDR2 FVKESK. The CDR3 runs to 16 residues. CDR3 sequence reads: CASSQGTWRQVFGYTF. The CDR3 coding sequence is TGTGCCAGCAGCCAAGGGACCTGGAGACAGGTGTTTGGCTACACCTTC.

This clone was seen only once. The gene calls are TRBV2 and TRBJ1-2; a possible D gene is TRBD1 (5 bases). Trimming removed 4 bases from V and 0 bases from J, with 12 bases in between. CDR3 length: 15 amino acids. Germline assignment: CDR1 SNHLY and CDR2 FYNNEI. CDR3 nucleotides: TGTGCCAGCAGTGTTCCCCAGGGTTCTAACTATGGCTACACCTTC. Translating gives CASSVPQGSNYGYTF.

The chain links TRBV19 to TRBJ2-3; D remains unclear. Germline-derived CDR1 and CDR2 are LNHDA and SQIVND (reference sequence). The germline V and J ends were trimmed by 0 bases and 2 bases, with 6 bases remaining between them. The CDR3 totals 14 residues. CDR3 nucleotides: TGTGCCAGTAGTATAGACTCCTACACAGATACGCAGTATTTT. Translation gives CASSIDSYTDTQYF.

The chain uses TRBV7-3 and TRBJ2-1; a possible D gene is TRBD1 (6 bases). The CDR3 length is 13 residues. CDR1 and CDR2 from the germline V gene are SGHTA and FQGTGA. Trimming pared 5 bases from V and 3 bases from J, leaving 8 bases between. CDR3: CASSEDSYNEQFF. The DNA for the CDR3 is TGTGCCAGCAGCGAGGACAGCTACAATGAGCAGTTCTTC. The full variable domain, in which reference TRBV7-3 and TRBJ2-1 provide the parts outside the CDR3, is GAGVSQTPSNKVTEKGKYVELRCDPISGHTALYWYRQSLGQGPEFLIYFQGTGAADDSGLPNDRFFAVRPEGSVSTLKIQRTERGDSAVYLCASSEDSYNEQFFGPGTRLTVL.